This section outlines one T cell receptor (beta chain) sequence together with its context. Recovered Cohort 3 donors showed two negative PCRs, clearance, or symptom resolution. The entry originates in a study of blood T cell repertoires in COVID-19. Study background: Sample material is recorded as cDNA or gDNA derived from T cells, B-cell-depleted T cells, or PBMCs.

Generated by immunoSEQ multiplex PCR, the TCRdb table keeps only in-frame clones and is missing some. The profile shows 130,000 or so clones, over 80% of them singletons. After removal of 0 bases from V and 0 bases from J, the junction contained 3 bases not matched to a gene. This CDR3 has 16 residues. The germline V gene encodes CDR1 SGHRS and CDR2 YFSETQ. The source material was PBMCs or T cells enriched from blood (not recorded which). The gene calls are TRBV5-1 and TRBJ1-1, with TRBD1 identical over 9 bases. The receptor's source is a man aged 25 to 40 who had recovered from COVID-19. CDR3 sequence reads: CASSLGTGGLNTEAFF. The CDR3 DNA follows: TGCGCCAGCAGCTTGGGAACAGGGGGCCTGAACACTGAAGCTTTCTTT.